The clone carrying this TCR beta chain was seen a handful of times. No antigen is known for it. This sample stems from a study of blood T cells in healthy people across ages. Overall study findings and caveats: Calculation of diversity from one million T cells yielded estimates considered to be underestimates.

Primed by a sample-barcoded 5' primer and a J-beta primer mix, a second PCR proceeded for roughly 6 to 12 cycles. Every molecule of cDNA carried a tag from a template-switch adaptor with 12 random nucleotides. Every sample returned 2.5 million or more CDR3-containing paired-end reads. TCRdb re-analysed the 5' RACE reads in MiXCR, keeping a single row per CDR3 protein. The sample has 1.8 million or so distinct CDR3 sequences; around 40% are singletons. Sequenced input: blood. This sequence originates from a human donor in good health.

The chain's CDR3 is CASSLTRGPSYNSPLHF. The CDR3 region has the DNA TGTGCCAGCAGCTTAACGAGAGGGCCGTCCTATAATTCACCCCTCCACTTT. The V gene is TRBV7-8, the J gene TRBJ1-6; no firm D call. CDR3 size: 17 residues. In germline, CDR1 is SGHVS, CDR2 FQNEAQ. Trimming stripped 2 bases from V and 1 base from J, with 12 bases between.